This is a list of T cell receptor beta chains from one sample in a study of T cell responses to AZD1222 COVID-19 vaccine. The assay was immunoSEQ multiplex PCR, and TCRdb's table has in-frame clones only and misses some. The table lists some 190,000 clones, 80% to 95% of them singletons. Sequences were derived from peripheral blood, sampled 28 days after the second AZD1222 dose. The receptors originated from an adult who received the AZD1222 COVID-19 vaccine. Both conserved end residues are part of each CDR3. Each record gives: D gene, clone size, J gene, V gene, CDR3 protein, CDR3 DNA. A D gene is named only where the DNA matches it firmly. The size field is filled for only some rows; it gives once, few, many or a size class.

d_call: .; clone_size: .; j_call: TRBJ2-3; v_call: TRBV25-1; cdr3_aa: CASSEQQGVYADTQYF; cdr3_nt: TGTGCCAGCAGTGAGCAACAGGGTGTTTATGCAGATACGCAGTATTTT
d_call: TRBD1; clone_size: .; j_call: TRBJ2-7; v_call: TRBV10-1; cdr3_aa: CASSTGTGAYEQYF; cdr3_nt: TGCGCCAGCAGTACCGGGACAGGGGCCTACGAGCAGTACTTC
d_call: .; clone_size: .; j_call: TRBJ2-5; v_call: TRBV7-2; cdr3_aa: CASSSGPNYEETQYF; cdr3_nt: TGTGCCAGCAGCTCGGGACCGAACTATGAAGAGACCCAGTACTTC
d_call: TRBD1; clone_size: .; j_call: TRBJ1-2; v_call: TRBV11-3; cdr3_aa: CASSKPTGTGYTF; cdr3_nt: TGTGCCAGCAGCAAACCGACAGGGACGGGCTACACCTTC
d_call: .; clone_size: .; j_call: TRBJ1-5; v_call: TRBV7-8; cdr3_aa: CASSLALYGTGNQPQHF; cdr3_nt: TGTGCCAGCAGCTTAGCGCTATATGGTACAGGGAATCAGCCCCAGCATTTT
d_call: .; clone_size: .; j_call: TRBJ1-2; v_call: TRBV2; cdr3_aa: CASSEGQGGYGYTF; cdr3_nt: TGTGCCAGCAGTGAAGGGCAGGGCGGCTATGGCTACACCTTC
d_call: .; clone_size: once; j_call: TRBJ2-2; v_call: TRBV19; cdr3_aa: CASSIEGTGELFF; cdr3_nt: TGTGCCAGTAGTATAGAGGGAACCGGGGAGCTGTTTTTT
d_call: .; clone_size: .; j_call: TRBJ1-3; v_call: TRBV11-2; cdr3_aa: CASSSHSSSGNTIYF; cdr3_nt: TGTGCCAGCAGCTCCCATAGCAGCTCTGGAAACACCATATATTTT
d_call: .; clone_size: .; j_call: TRBJ1-1; v_call: TRBV25-1; cdr3_aa: CASRVEGSMNTEAFF; cdr3_nt: TGTGCCAGCAGGGTAGAGGGTAGTATGAACACTGAAGCTTTCTTT
d_call: .; clone_size: .; j_call: TRBJ1-4; v_call: TRBV19; cdr3_aa: CASSPMATNNEKLFF; cdr3_nt: TGTGCCAGTAGTCCCATGGCCACTAATAATGAAAAACTGTTTTTT
d_call: TRBD1; clone_size: .; j_call: TRBJ1-5; v_call: TRBV27; cdr3_aa: CASRRTGGQVNQPQHF; cdr3_nt: TGTGCCAGCAGACGTACCGGGGGACAGGTCAATCAGCCCCAGCATTTT
d_call: .; clone_size: .; j_call: TRBJ2-2; v_call: TRBV7-2; cdr3_aa: CASSLGGSAGELFF; cdr3_nt: TGTGCCAGCAGCTTGGGAGGATCGGCCGGGGAGCTGTTTTTT